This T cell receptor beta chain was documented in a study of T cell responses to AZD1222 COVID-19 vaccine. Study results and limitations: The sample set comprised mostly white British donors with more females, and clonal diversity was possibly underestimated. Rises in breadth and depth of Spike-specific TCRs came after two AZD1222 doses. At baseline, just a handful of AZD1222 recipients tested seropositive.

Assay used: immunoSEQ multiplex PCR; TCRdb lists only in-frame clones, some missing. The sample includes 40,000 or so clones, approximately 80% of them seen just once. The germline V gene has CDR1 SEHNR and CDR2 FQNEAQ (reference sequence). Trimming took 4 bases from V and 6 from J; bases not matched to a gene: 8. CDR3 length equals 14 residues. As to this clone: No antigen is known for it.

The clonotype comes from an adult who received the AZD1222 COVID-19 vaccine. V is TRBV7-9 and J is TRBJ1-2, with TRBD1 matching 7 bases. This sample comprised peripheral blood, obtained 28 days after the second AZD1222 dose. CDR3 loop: CASSSGQRDHGYTF. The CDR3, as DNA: TGTGCCAGCAGCTCGGGACAGCGAGATCATGGCTACACCTTC. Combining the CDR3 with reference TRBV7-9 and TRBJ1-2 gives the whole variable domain DTGVSQNPRHKITKRGQNVTFRCDPISEHNRLYWYRQTLGQGPEFLTYFQNEAQLEKSRLLSDRFSAERPKGSFSTLEIQRTEQGDSAMYLCASSSGQRDHGYTFGSGTRLTVV.